This is a list of T cell receptor beta chains from one sample in a study of T cell repertoires in cytomegalovirus infection. Each CDR3 protein is one row after TCRdb ran MiXCR on the reads. The sample lists around 77,000 distinct CDR3 sequences, approximately 22% occurring once. Their antigens remain unidentified. The specimen comprised CD8+ T cells from cultured PBMCs, sampled from culture after CMV antigen stimulation. Every receptor here comes from a human donor in good health (CMV status not recorded). Some clones in this sample may be carry-over from other donors' samples. CDR3s leave out the opening cysteine and the closing phenylalanine or tryptophan.

V gene: TRBV7-3; CDR3 protein: ASSLDGRETQY
V gene: TRBV6-1; CDR3 protein: ASSEGTAFGNTIY
V gene: TRBV28; CDR3 protein: ASSSPVAGGPDEQF
V gene: TRBV28; CDR3 protein: ASSPGDRAASGNTIY
V gene: TRBV12-3/TRBV12-4; CDR3 protein: ASRLKGGRYEAF
V gene: TRBV27; CDR3 protein: ASSLVPGELF
V gene: TRBV6-2/TRBV6-3; CDR3 protein: ASQRTSGGTYEQY
V gene: TRBV12-3/TRBV12-4; CDR3 protein: ASSSQADYGYT
V gene: TRBV7-6; CDR3 protein: ASSLNSAYEQY
V gene: TRBV4-3; CDR3 protein: ASTQEGNEQF
V gene: TRBV7-8; CDR3 protein: ASSLVGWDSNQPQH
V gene: TRBV7-9; CDR3 protein: ASSSYISPGTTRGYEKLF
V gene: TRBV28; CDR3 protein: ASSFGSPLH
V gene: TRBV7-2; CDR3 protein: ASSQGGSPSTDTQY
V gene: TRBV10-3; CDR3 protein: AISEHGVGNQPQH
V gene: TRBV7-8; CDR3 protein: ASSHYRGLQETQY
V gene: TRBV5-4; CDR3 protein: ASSLDREAF
V gene: TRBV6-8; CDR3 protein: ASSYDGRGNTGELF
V gene: TRBV7-6; CDR3 protein: ASSLPGPKETQY
V gene: TRBV12-3/TRBV12-4; CDR3 protein: ASSLRAIQETQY
V gene: TRBV7-9; CDR3 protein: ASSLQLRGEQY
V gene: TRBV7-8; CDR3 protein: ASSLAGGGFYDSPLH
V gene: TRBV12-3/TRBV12-4; CDR3 protein: ASSYGTSGTGELF
V gene: TRBV4-3; CDR3 protein: ASSQDGGGTEAF
V gene: TRBV19; CDR3 protein: ASSPQGPTYEQY
V gene: TRBV5-6; CDR3 protein: ASSFTDLTNPEQF
V gene: TRBV28; CDR3 protein: ASSLTLAGGDVEAF
V gene: TRBV9; CDR3 protein: ASSTGQGTYEQY
V gene: TRBV29-1; CDR3 protein: SVWDRGTTDTQY
V gene: TRBV4-1; CDR3 protein: ASSQDQGGESYT
V gene: TRBV7-9; CDR3 protein: ASSPGKQTGTDLGGELF
V gene: TRBV12-3/TRBV12-4; CDR3 protein: ASSLSKADTQY
V gene: TRBV30; CDR3 protein: AWSAGRGVLYEQY
V gene: TRBV7-8; CDR3 protein: ASSLRGGADTQY
V gene: TRBV12-3/TRBV12-4; CDR3 protein: VSSLGGDLKF